The sequence of this T cell receptor beta chain was determined in a study of vaccination effects on CD4 cells after COVID-19. Study at large: Each participant received a vaccine that was either BNT162b2 or mRNA-1273, given as two doses.

Regarding this clone: Its specificity is not known.

With the ViraFEST assay, the study expanded antigen-specific CD4+ T cells using viral peptide pools, then sequenced them. After around 10 days in culture, the CD4+ T cells were isolated. Testing of the vaccine recipients showed negative nucleocapsid antibodies and no prior SARS-CoV-2 infection. After 1.8 million or so PBMC were placed in each well, they were cultured with roughly 11 IU/ml IL-2 and 8 to 10 ug/ml peptides. At days 3 and 7, half of the medium was exchanged for IL-2 medium. Whole-study findings and limits: Marked clonal contraction was seen late after vaccination (in both infection- and vaccine-induced clones).

This table comes from immunoSEQ multiplex PCR, and its TCRdb copy is limited to in-frame clones, with some not included. The sample yields roughly 50,000 clones, 79% seen once. The CDR3 runs to 14 residues. Germline trimming cut 1 base from V and 4 bases from J; bases unmatched to any gene: 3. Per the germline V gene, CDR1 is SGHRS and CDR2 is YFSETQ. The receptor comes from a human donor who received a COVID-19 vaccine. The specimen was CD4+ T cells from PBMCs cultured with HCoV-OC43 spike peptides, collected before COVID-19 vaccination. Stated subset: HCoV-OC43 spike overlapping peptide pool stimulation. This sequence joins TRBV5-1 and TRBJ2-3; 7 bases align to TRBD1. CDR3 DNA sequence: TGCGCCAGCAGCTTGCAGGGGGACGCAGATACGCAGTATTTT. Translation gives CASSLQGDADTQYF. Supplemented by reference TRBV5-1 and TRBJ2-3, the full variable domain reads KAGVTQTPRYLIKTRGQQVTLSCSPISGHRSVSWYQQTPGQGLQFLFEYFSETQRNKGNFPGRFSGRQFSNSRSEMNVSTLELGDSALYLCASSLQGDADTQYFGPGTRLTVL.